One sample yielded the 26 T cell receptor beta chains listed below, sequenced in a study of early T cells in non-severe SARS-CoV-2 infection. TCRdb re-analysed the 5' RACE reads in MiXCR, keeping a single row per CDR3 protein. The sample has about 32,000 distinct CDR3 sequences; 3.5% to 5% are singletons. Sequencing was done on a sample of whole blood. The receptor source for this set is an adult who was a healthcare worker with PCR-confirmed SARS-CoV-2 infection or an uninfected control (not recorded which).

This clonotype was counted many times. The rearrangement joins TRBV19 to TRBJ2-2; TRBD2 agrees at 12 bases. Trimming took 9 bases from V and 7 from J; bases not matched to a gene: 9. Germline values: CDR1 LNHDA, CDR2 SQIVND (reference sequence). This CDR3 region has 15 residues. The CDR3 sequence: CASEPTSGGIGELFF. CDR3 nucleotide sequence: TGTGCCAGCGAACCAACTAGCGGGGGGATCGGGGAGCTGTTTTTT.

There are many counts of this clonotype. J is TRBJ2-1 and V is TRBV20-1; 13 nucleotides align to TRBD2. V lost 5 bases and J lost 5; bases outside the gene matches: 6. Per germline, CDR1 DFQATT and CDR2 SNEGSKA (reference sequence). There are 15 residues in the CDR3. The CDR3 DNA reads TGCAGTGCTCCCCGGACTAGCGGGGGCCACAATGAGCAGTTCTTC. Translating it yields CSAPRTSGGHNEQFF.

This clonotype appeared many times. The chain uses TRBV29-1 and TRBJ1-1; D is ambiguous. Germline lookup yields CDR1 SQVTM and CDR2 ANQGSEA. Trimming stripped 5 bases from V and 7 bases from J, with 14 bases between. The CDR3 sequence is 12 residues long. CDR3 in amino acids: CSVQSTGGEAFF. DNA of the CDR3: TGCAGCGTTCAATCAACGGGAGGTGAAGCTTTCTTT.

This clonotype was recorded many times. The chain combines TRBV4-3 with TRBJ2-2, with 7 nucleotides matching TRBD2. Trimming took 0 bases from V and 3 from J; bases not matched to a gene: 7. The CDR3 consists of 17 residues. Germline loops: CDR1 LGHNA, CDR2 YSLEER. The CDR3 reads CASSQDQGSGYTGELFF. Here the CDR3 DNA reads TGCGCCAGCAGCCAAGATCAGGGTAGCGGGTACACCGGGGAGCTGTTTTTT.

The sample holds many counts of this clonotype. V and J are TRBV14 and TRBJ2-5, with a tentative D call TRBD1 (7 bases). This CDR3 comprises 18 residues. Trimming removed 1 base from V and 4 bases from J, with 22 bases in between. Germline CDR1 SGHDN, CDR2 FVKESK. The CDR3 bases are TGTGCCAGCAGCCAAGGGGTGCGACAGGGAGGTTTTGGAGAGACCCAGTACTTC. This codes for CASSQGVRQGGFGETQYF.

This clonotype was observed a handful of times. V is TRBV2 and J is TRBJ1-1, with 8 nucleotides matching TRBD1. V was pared by 8 bases and J by 8 bases, with 10 bases of the junction left unmatched. The CDR3 is 13 amino acids. The germline gives CDR1 SNHLY, CDR2 FYNNEI. This CDR3 reads CASAGGLYAEAFF. The CDR3, as DNA: TGTGCCAGCGCAGGGGGCTTATACGCAGAAGCTTTCTTT.

This clonotype showed up many times. V and J are TRBV6-5 and TRBJ1-1, with a possible D match to TRBD1 (6 bases). The germline V gene encodes CDR1 MNHEY and CDR2 SVGAGI. The CDR3 loop spans 14 amino acids. Trimming took 2 bases from V and 1 from J, leaving 8 bases between them. CDR3 in amino acids: CASSYETGNTEAFF. CDR3 in DNA: TGTGCCAGCAGTTACGAGACAGGGAACACTGAAGCTTTCTTT.

At least ten counts were recorded for this clonotype. The genes are TRBV2 and TRBJ2-7; the match to TRBD1 covers 9 bases. The CDR3 is 13 amino acids. Germline V gives CDR1 SNHLY, CDR2 FYNNEI. Trimming took 6 bases from V and 3 from J; bases not matched to a gene: 3. The CDR3: CASRGTGIYEQYF. CDR3 in DNA: TGTGCCAGCAGGGGGACAGGGATCTACGAGCAGTACTTC. The variable domain in full, completed from reference TRBV2 and TRBJ2-7, reads EPEVTQTPSHQVTQMGQEVILRCVPISNHLYFYWYRQILGQKVEFLVSFYNNEISEKSEIFDDQFSVERPDGSNFTLKIRSTKLEDSAMYFCASRGTGIYEQYFGPGTRLTVT.

This clonotype was detected many times. The chain carries TRBV5-4 and TRBJ2-5; D is ambiguous. The length of the CDR3 is 12 residues. In germline, CDR1 is SGHNT, CDR2 YYREEE (reference sequence). Trimming removed 0 bases at V and 1 base at J, with 1 base between. The CDR3 spells CASSLAQETQYF. In DNA form, the CDR3 reads TGTGCCAGCAGCTTGGCCCAAGAGACCCAGTACTTC.

The gene calls are TRBV7-2 and TRBJ2-7; 7 bases map to TRBD2. This CDR3 comprises 15 residues. Germline lookup yields CDR1 SGHTA and CDR2 FQGNSA. V gave up 5 bases and J gave up 1 base; unmatched junction bases: 8. This chain's CDR3 is CASSLGGLPSYEQYF. CDR3 nucleotides: TGTGCCAGCAGCCTCGGGGGACTACCTTCCTACGAGCAGTACTTC.

This clonotype was counted many times. This chain uses TRBV5-6 with TRBJ2-1; D is unclear. The CDR3 is made up of 13 amino acids. Germline-derived CDR1 and CDR2 are SGHDT and YYEEEE. Deletions cut 2 bases from V and 7 bases from J, with 10 bases between. CDR3 sequence reads: CASSFRRMNEQFF. CDR3 in DNA: TGTGCCAGCAGCTTTAGAAGGATGAATGAGCAGTTCTTC.

The CDR3 sequence: CASSFRKQLNTEAFF. The CDR3 coding sequence is TGTGCCAGCAGCTTCCGAAAACAGCTGAACACTGAAGCTTTCTTT. This chain links TRBV7-9 with TRBJ1-1; D is ambiguous. Trimming cost V 3 bases and J 0 bases, with 11 bases left between them. CDR3 length equals 15 residues. Germline V gives CDR1 SEHNR, CDR2 FQNEAQ (reference sequence).

This clonotype was detected only a few times. V is TRBV14 and J is TRBJ2-7, with D unresolved. Trimming took 1 base from V and 7 from J, leaving 8 bases between them. Germline V CDR1 and CDR2: SGHDN, FVKESK. CDR3 length: 12 amino acids. CDR3 sequence (DNA): TGTGCCAGCAGCCAAGGGTTATGGGAGCAGTACTTC. This translates into CASSQGLWEQYF.

This clonotype showed up many times. This chain connects TRBV24-1 to TRBJ2-1, with 7 nucleotides matching TRBD1. Germline V CDR1 and CDR2: KGHDR, SFDVKD. J was trimmed by 9 bases and V by 3 bases; bases with no gene match: 10. The CDR3 is 15 residues long. The CDR3 loop is CATSDQGQYPGEQFF. CDR3 bases: TGTGCCACCAGTGATCAGGGACAGTACCCCGGTGAGCAGTTCTTC.

This clonotype was picked up many times. The V call is TRBV3-2, the J call TRBJ1-1. TRBV3-2 is a pseudogene segment. The CDR3 contains 14 residues. DNA of the CDR3: TGTGCCAGCTCCCGCGACCTACTGAACACTGAAGCTTTCTTT. This translates into CASSRDLLNTEAFF.

The sample holds many counts of this clonotype. The V call is TRBV12-2, the J call TRBJ2-1; the table's D call, TRBD2, was not checked against the DNA. TRBV12-2 is assigned pseudogene status. This CDR3 region has 16 residues. CDR3 sequence (DNA): TGTGCAAGTCGATTTAGGACTAGCGGGAGGGCACATGAGCAGTTCTTC. This sequence encodes CASRFRTSGRAHEQFF.

This clonotype was counted ten times or more. The chain links TRBV6-5 to TRBJ2-1; D possibly matches TRBD1 or TRBD2 (6 bases each). Germline V gives CDR1 MNHEY, CDR2 SVGAGI. CDR3 length: 15 residues. Between the trimmed V and J ends, which lost 4 bases and 4 bases, there was a span of 14 bases. Written as DNA, the CDR3 is TGTGCCAGCAGTTTCGACAGGAGGGGTTACAATGAGCAGTTCTTC. It codes for CASSFDRRGYNEQFF.

Sample share makes this clonotype medium-sized. The J gene is TRBJ2-3, the V gene TRBV20-1, with D perhaps being TRBD1 or TRBD2 (5 bases each). Germline V gene sequence: CDR1 DFQATT, CDR2 SNEGSKA (reference sequence). The V end lost 3 bases, the J end lost 4 bases, and 14 bases lay between the germline ends. This CDR3 comprises 14 residues. CDR3 amino acids: CSASGTFISDTQYF. The CDR3 DNA reads as TGCAGTGCTAGTGGGACCTTTATATCAGATACGCAGTATTTT.

There are a few counts of this clonotype. V is TRBV29-1 and J is TRBJ1-1, with a possible D match to TRBD1 (6 bases). The CDR3 consists of 12 residues. Trimming removed 3 bases from V and 2 bases from J, with 7 bases in between. Germline CDR1 and CDR2: SQVTM and ANQGSEA. The CDR3 bases are TGCAGCGTTGACAGGGGAAACACTGAAGCTTTCTTT. Translated, it gives CSVDRGNTEAFF. The whole variable domain, remainder taken from reference TRBV29-1 and TRBJ1-1, is SAVISQKPSRDICQRGTSLTIQCQVDSQVTMMFWYRQQPGQSLTLIATANQGSEATYESGFVIDKFPISRPNLTFSTLTVSNMSPEDSSIYLCSVDRGNTEAFFGQGTRLTVV.

This clonotype was recorded at least ten times. CDR3 nucleotides: TGTGCCAGCAGCTCCCTTCCCGACAGGCTGAACACTGAAGCTTTCTTT. Protein sequence: CASSSLPDRLNTEAFF. The genes are TRBV5-5 and TRBJ1-1; tentative D call: TRBD1 (6 bases). CDR1 is SGHKS, CDR2 YYEKEE, per germline (reference sequence). CDR3 length equals 16 residues. V lost 3 bases and J 0 bases, leaving 15 bases between the germline ends.

V is TRBV20-1 and J is TRBJ2-1; 8 bases align to TRBD2. CDR1 and CDR2 (germline): DFQATT, SNEGSKA (reference sequence). CDR3 length equals 12 residues. V dropped 6 bases and J dropped 8; count of bases not matched to a gene: 6. CDR3 loop: CSAGGGQYEQFF. The CDR3 nucleotides are TGCAGTGCCGGCGGGGGGCAGTATGAGCAGTTCTTC.

This clonotype was observed at least ten times. V usage is TRBV6-1 and J usage is TRBJ2-2; a weak D match, TRBD1 (5 bases). The CDR3 runs to 15 residues. The V end was cut by 8 bases, the J end by 5 bases, with 18 bases between. Germline V lookup: CDR1 MNHNS, CDR2 SASEGT. The CDR3 DNA follows: TGTGCCAGCTCGATAGGGGCCCATGGAACCGGGGAGCTGTTTTTT. Residues: CASSIGAHGTGELFF.

The chain is built from TRBV29-1 and TRBJ2-5; 7 bases align to TRBD2. The CDR3 extends over 11 amino acids. V trimming: 8 bases; J trimming: 5 bases; junction bases outside the gene matches: 5. CDR1 and CDR2 from the germline V gene are SQVTM and ANQGSEA. The chain's CDR3 is CSPREGETQYF. Written as DNA, the CDR3 is TGCAGCCCGAGGGAGGGTGAGACCCAGTACTTC. Together with reference TRBV29-1 and TRBJ2-5, the CDR3 gives the full variable domain: SAVISQKPSRDICQRGTSLTIQCQVDSQVTMMFWYRQQPGQSLTLIATANQGSEATYESGFVIDKFPISRPNLTFSTLTVSNMSPEDSSIYLCSPREGETQYFGPGTRLLVL.

The chain recombines TRBV7-9 with TRBJ2-5, with TRBD2 matching 13 bases. Per germline, CDR1 SEHNR and CDR2 FQNEAQ (reference sequence). After removal of 5 bases from V and 4 bases from J, the junction contained 7 bases not matched to a gene. CDR3 size: 16 residues. The CDR3 loop is CASSDGLAGAGETQYF. CDR3 sequence (DNA): TGTGCCAGCAGCGATGGACTAGCGGGAGCCGGAGAGACCCAGTACTTC.

Ten or more counts support this clonotype. This sequence joins TRBV7-2 and TRBJ1-2; 7 positions match TRBD1. In germline, CDR1 is SGHTA, CDR2 FQGNSA. This CDR3 has 16 residues. V shed 5 bases, J shed 6 bases, and the junction held 15 bases outside the gene matches. Written as DNA, the CDR3 is TGTGCCAGCAGCATAGAGGGGGCCTCCCTAAGGAATGGCTACACCTTC. This gives the protein CASSIEGASLRNGYTF.

This chain uses TRBV7-2 with TRBJ2-1; D not resolved. V was trimmed by 2 bases and J by 0 bases, leaving 8 bases between them. The CDR3 loop spans 15 amino acids. Germline V lookup: CDR1 SGHTA, CDR2 FQGNSA. CDR3 in amino acids: CASSLSRLSYNEQFF. DNA for the CDR3: TGTGCCAGCAGCTTAAGTCGGCTCTCCTACAATGAGCAGTTCTTC.